The entry below describes one TCR beta chain. Antigen specificity is unknown. These data are taken from a study of PD-L1 blockade in urothelial cancer. Study at large: Each patient had 0 to 3 earlier chemotherapy regimens.

General study results and limits: Below-median pretreatment blood TCR clonality was a predictor of better survival.

Regarding time point: peripheral blood 6 weeks after treatment start. Pretreatment sampling and on-treatment sampling together yielded between 1 and 8 samples for each patient. Templates that were synthetic TCR analogs were spiked into each PCR. Clones were read by immunoSEQ multiplex PCR, and TCRdb kept only the in-frame ones, dropping some. The top ten hold 11% of the sample, which has tens of thousands of clones, around nine tenths seen once. The ends were cut back, 3 bases at V and 0 bases at J, with 16 bases in the middle. The CDR3 contains 16 residues. Germline CDR1 reads SGHRS; CDR2 reads YFSETQ.

Sequenced material: PBMCs, taken around atezolizumab (anti-PD-L1) treatment. The chain joins TRBV5-1 to TRBJ2-7; tentative D call: TRBD1 (5 bases). The clonotype was recovered from a man in his sixties with urothelial cancer. CDR3 region: CASSYLTVFSSYEQYF. The CDR3 DNA follows: TGCGCCAGCAGCTACCTGACAGTGTTTAGCTCCTACGAGCAGTACTTC.